The 29 T cell receptor beta chains below come from one sample, sequenced in a study of immune evolution from preneoplasia to lung adenocarcinoma. The repertoire was sequenced with immunoSEQ multiplex PCR; TCRdb's copy has only in-frame clones and lacks some. The sample holds about 40,000 clones; about 73% are singletons and the top ten take around 6.1%. The sequenced sample was FFPE invasive lung adenocarcinoma tissue. These receptors all stem from a person in their sixties with lung adenocarcinoma.

This clone is medium-sized within its sample. CDR3 in amino acids: CASSSGQGPYNEQFF. The CDR3 nucleotides are TGTGCCAGCAGCTCCGGACAGGGGCCTTACAATGAGCAGTTCTTC. V gene TRBV7-9 combines with J gene TRBJ2-1; 9 bases line up with TRBD1. V shed 4 bases, J shed 4 bases, and the junction held 5 bases outside the gene matches. The CDR3 has 15 residues. CDR1 and CDR2 (germline): SEHNR, FQNEAQ (reference sequence). The full variable domain, with the rest looked up from reference TRBV7-9 and TRBJ2-1, is DTGVSQNPRHKITKRGQNVTFRCDPISEHNRLYWYRQTLGQGPEFLTYFQNEAQLEKSRLLSDRFSAERPKGSFSTLEIQRTEQGDSAMYLCASSSGQGPYNEQFFGPGTRLTVL.

This clone turned up a few times. The V call is TRBV6-4, the J call TRBJ1-1, with D hard to call. This CDR3 has 13 amino acids. CDR1 MRHNA and CDR2 SNTAGT come from the germline V gene. The germline V and J ends were trimmed by 0 bases and 6 bases, with 8 bases remaining between them. For the CDR3, the DNA is TGTGCCAGCAGTGACTCGAGCCCCGCTGAAGCTTTCTTT. Amino acid sequence: CASSDSSPAEAFF.

The chain couples TRBV6-6 to TRBJ2-7, with D perhaps TRBD1 (6 bases). V gave up 3 bases and J gave up 3 bases, with 15 bases separating them. CDR3 length equals 15 residues. Germline assignment: CDR1 MNHNY and CDR2 SVGAGI (reference sequence). The CDR3 loop reads CASSYSLGQIYEQYF. CDR3 DNA sequence: TGTGCCAGCAGTTATAGTTTAGGACAGATCTACGAGCAGTACTTC.

The rearrangement links TRBV29-1 to TRBJ1-2, with unresolved D. Germline loops: CDR1 SQVTM, CDR2 ANQGSEA. V shed 6 bases and J shed 3 bases, with 14 bases lying between them. CDR3 length: 13 amino acids. In nucleotides, the CDR3 is TGCAGCGTATTTTCCCCGTCAGACTATGGCTACACCTTC. Encoded protein: CSVFSPSDYGYTF.

This chain joins TRBV5-1 and TRBJ2-7; 9 bases are shared with TRBD1. Per the germline V gene, CDR1 is SGHRS and CDR2 is YFSETQ. J gave up 2 bases and V 3 bases, and 3 bases lay outside the gene matches. The CDR3 runs 14 residues. The CDR3 protein is CASSSWTGAYEQYF. In DNA, the CDR3 is TGCGCCAGCAGCTCGTGGACAGGGGCCTACGAGCAGTACTTC.

This clone appeared a single time. The rearrangement uses TRBV9 and TRBJ2-1; either TRBD1 or TRBD2 may supply D (6 bases each). Trimming took 0 bases from V and 10 from J, leaving 17 bases between them. Germline CDR1 is SGDLS and CDR2 is YYNGEE. The CDR3 has 15 residues. The CDR3 sequence: CASSVEGGGGREQFF. As DNA, the CDR3 is TGTGCCAGCAGCGTAGAGGGAGGAGGGGGGAGGGAGCAGTTCTTC.

The chain joins TRBV12-5 to TRBJ2-7, with TRBD1 as a possible D gene (6 bases). Trimming removed 0 bases at V and 1 base at J, with 22 bases between. The CDR3 spans 19 residues. Germline CDR1 is LGHNT and CDR2 is FRNRAP. The CDR3 spells CASGLVPPLTGLRSYEQYF. The CDR3 DNA follows: TGTGCTAGTGGTTTGGTACCGCCTCTCACAGGGCTGAGGTCCTACGAGCAGTACTTC.

This chain links TRBV7-3 with TRBJ2-1; perhaps TRBD2 as D (5 bases). Trimming pared 5 bases from V and 6 bases from J, leaving 14 bases between. Germline lookup yields CDR1 SGHTA and CDR2 FQGTGA. This CDR3 spans 14 amino acids. CDR3 in DNA: TGTGCCAGCAGCCCGACCAGCGGACCCAATGAGCAGTTCTTC. This encodes CASSPTSGPNEQFF.

This chain connects TRBV28 to TRBJ2-1; maybe TRBD1 (6 bases). The V gene's germline CDR1 is MDHEN and CDR2 SYDVKM. Trimming removed 5 bases at V and 4 bases at J, with 6 bases between. CDR3 length equals 12 residues. The CDR3 coding sequence is TGTGCCAGCAGTAGGGGGTACAATGAGCAGTTCTTC. Translated: CASSRGYNEQFF.

This chain links TRBV28 with TRBJ2-7; 10 bases map to TRBD1. The CDR3 loop spans 14 amino acids. The V and J ends lost 6 bases and 7 bases, in that order; junction bases with no gene match: 9. Germline values: CDR1 MDHEN, CDR2 SYDVKM. Written as DNA, the CDR3 is TGTGCCAGCAGGTCCGGGACAGGGGCTCGGGAGCAGTACTTC. It specifies CASRSGTGAREQYF.

V is TRBV19 and J is TRBJ1-2, with 7 bases lining up with TRBD1. CDR1 is LNHDA, CDR2 SQIVND, per germline (reference sequence). V dropped 3 bases and J dropped 9; count of bases not matched to a gene: 7. CDR3 length: 13 amino acids. The CDR3 region is CASSIGTVPSYTF. The CDR3 DNA is TGTGCCAGTAGTATTGGGACAGTACCGAGCTACACCTTC.

The chain has TRBV5-1 and TRBJ1-4; D is possibly TRBD1 (6 bases). V was trimmed by 3 bases and J by 6 bases, leaving 12 bases between them. Germline-derived CDR1 and CDR2 are SGHRS and YFSETQ. The CDR3 is made up of 14 amino acids. This CDR3 is CASSSDSSDEKLFF. The CDR3 DNA is TGCGCCAGCAGCTCGGACAGTAGTGATGAAAAACTGTTTTTT. Filled out from reference TRBV5-1 and TRBJ1-4, the complete variable domain reads KAGVTQTPRYLIKTRGQQVTLSCSPISGHRSVSWYQQTPGQGLQFLFEYFSETQRNKGNFPGRFSGRQFSNSRSEMNVSTLELGDSALYLCASSSDSSDEKLFFGSGTQLSVL.

This chain joins TRBV6-5 and TRBJ2-2; TRBD2 agrees at 7 bases. Germline V gene sequence: CDR1 MNHEY, CDR2 SVGAGI. The CDR3 runs 14 residues. J gave up 3 bases and V 6 bases, and 4 bases lay outside the gene matches. In DNA, the CDR3 is TGTGCCAGCAGGAAGGGAGGGGACACCGGGGAGCTGTTTTTT. This encodes CASRKGGDTGELFF.

The chain is built from TRBV14 and TRBJ2-5; D may be TRBD1 or TRBD2 (7 bases each). From germline, CDR1 is SGHDN and CDR2 FVKESK. The CDR3 is 16 residues long. V lost 5 bases and J lost 6, with 22 bases in between. For the CDR3, the DNA is TGTGCCAGCAGCTTCATTGGCGGCAGGGGGGGAAAGACCCAGTACTTC. Translating it yields CASSFIGGRGGKTQYF.

This chain joins TRBV4-1 and TRBJ2-5, with unresolved D. Germline CDR1 is MGHRA and CDR2 is YSYEKL. Trimming removed 0 bases from V and 7 bases from J, with 6 bases in between. The CDR3 contains 12 residues. In nucleotides, the CDR3 is TGCGCCAGCAGCCAAGATATGAGGACCCAGTACTTC. It codes for CASSQDMRTQYF.

This clone appeared a few times. The chain carries TRBV7-2 and TRBJ1-3; 7 bases are shared with TRBD1. Germline CDR1 and CDR2: SGHTA and FQGNSA. Trimming at V came to 7 bases and at J to 4 bases, leaving 10 bases not matched to a gene. This CDR3 region has 15 residues. CDR3 coding DNA: TGTGCCAGCACCGTATACAGGGGAACCGGAAACACCATATATTTT. It codes for CASTVYRGTGNTIYF.

Judged by abundance, this clone is medium-sized. V gene TRBV19 combines with J gene TRBJ1-2; D possibly corresponds to TRBD1 (5 bases). V gave up 7 bases and J gave up 5 bases, with 17 bases separating them. Germline values: CDR1 LNHDA, CDR2 SQIVND (reference sequence). CDR3 size: 14 residues. CDR3 in amino acids: CASTRVGAEYGYTF. CDR3 bases: TGTGCCAGTACCAGAGTAGGGGCGGAGTATGGCTACACCTTC. The whole variable domain, filled in from reference TRBV19 and TRBJ1-2, reads DGGITQSPKYLFRKEGQNVTLSCEQNLNHDAMYWYRQDPGQGLRLIYYSQIVNDFQKGDIAEGYSVSREKKESFPLTVTSAQKNPTAFYLCASTRVGAEYGYTFGSGTRLTVV.

The V gene is TRBV28, the J gene TRBJ2-1; 11 bases align to TRBD2. J gave up 6 bases and V 6 bases, and 1 base lay outside the gene matches. The CDR3 loop spans 13 amino acids. The V gene's germline CDR1 is MDHEN and CDR2 SYDVKM. CDR3 sequence reads: CASRTSGINEQFF. The DNA of the CDR3 is TGTGCCAGCAGGACTAGCGGGATCAATGAGCAGTTCTTC.

The chain recombines TRBV27 with TRBJ2-7, with D possibly being TRBD1 or TRBD2 (6 bases each). The V gene's germline CDR1 is MNHEY and CDR2 SMNVEV (reference sequence). V lost 5 bases and J 0 bases, leaving 11 bases between the germline ends. The CDR3 contains 14 residues. The CDR3 DNA reads as TGTGCCAGCAGTCTAGGGGGGCCCTCCTACGAGCAGTACTTC. It yields the protein CASSLGGPSYEQYF.

The CDR3 region has the DNA TGCGCCAGCAGCTTTAGCGGGAGACATCCGGATGAGCAGTTCTTC. It codes for CASSFSGRHPDEQFF. The V and J genes are TRBV5-1 and TRBJ2-1; TRBD2 matches at 9 bases. The CDR3 consists of 15 residues. Germline loops: CDR1 SGHRS, CDR2 YFSETQ. J gave up 8 bases and V 2 bases, and 8 bases lay outside the gene matches.

This clone was recorded once. V and J are TRBV5-1 and TRBJ2-5; 11 positions agree with TRBD2. Germline CDR1 is SGHRS and CDR2 is YFSETQ. V dropped 4 bases and J dropped 7; count of bases not matched to a gene: 18. The CDR3 spans 18 residues. The CDR3 loop reads CASSPLGLAAAEEATQYF. CDR3 DNA: TGCGCCAGCAGCCCACTGGGACTAGCGGCAGCCGAGGAGGCGACCCAGTACTTC.

In regard to this clone: Other DNA sequences in this sample translate to the same CDR3. The gene calls are TRBV7-8 and TRBJ2-7; 9 bases align to TRBD2. From germline, CDR1 is SGHVS and CDR2 FQNEAQ. CDR3 length equals 14 residues. The V segment lost 1 base and the J segment 3 bases; nucleotides outside the gene matches: 1. CDR3 sequence: CASSLVSGSYEQYF. Here the CDR3 DNA reads TGTGCCAGCAGCTTAGTTAGCGGGAGCTACGAGCAGTACTTC.

The CDR3 sequence: CATSNPKQGANTGELFF. The CDR3 DNA reads TGTGCCACCAGCAACCCAAAACAGGGGGCGAACACCGGGGAGCTGTTTTTT. This chain links TRBV15 with TRBJ2-2, with TRBD1 matching 8 bases. The ends lost 4 bases at V and 0 bases at J; junction bases unmatched: 7. Germline values: CDR1 LNHNV, CDR2 YYDKDF (reference sequence). This CDR3 region has 17 residues.

This chain joins TRBV11-2 and TRBJ1-5, with D unresolved. Germline V gene data show CDR1 as SGHAT and CDR2 as FQNNGV. The CDR3 is 13 amino acids. Between the trimmed V and J ends, which lost 1 base and 7 bases, there was a span of 8 bases. For the CDR3, the DNA is TGTGCCAGCAGCTTAGTGTTAGGACAGCCCCAGCATTTT. It codes for CASSLVLGQPQHF.

J is TRBJ2-7 and V is TRBV6-5, with D maybe TRBD1 (5 bases). V lost 0 bases and J lost 3, with 12 bases in between. Germline V gives CDR1 MNHEY, CDR2 SVGAGI. The CDR3 has 15 residues. The CDR3 loop is CASSYSGAGNYEQYF. The CDR3 DNA sequence: TGTGCCAGCAGTTACTCAGGGGCAGGGAACTACGAGCAGTACTTC.

The chain carries TRBV7-9 and TRBJ2-2; 10 positions agree with TRBD2. The CDR3 spans 17 residues. Trimming cost V 9 bases and J 5 bases; bases outside gene matches: 15. Germline CDR1 SEHNR, CDR2 FQNEAQ (reference sequence). For the CDR3, the DNA is TGTGCCAGGTCCGGTGGGCTAGCGGGAGAAGTTACCGGGGAGCTGTTTTTT. Its translation: CARSGGLAGEVTGELFF.

The sample holds a few counts of this clone. The genes are TRBV21-1 and TRBJ2-7; TRBD1 is the table's D call and was not checked against the DNA. TRBV21-1 is a pseudogene segment. The CDR3 has 15 residues. The CDR3 reads CASSKVLTGIEEQYF. CDR3 in DNA: TGTGCCAGCAGCAAAGTGCTGACAGGGATAGAAGAGCAGTACTTC.

This chain connects TRBV6-6 to TRBJ2-7, with TRBD1 matching 8 bases. Trimming removed 5 bases from V and 0 bases from J; junction bases left unmatched: 0. The CDR3 consists of 13 residues. CDR1 MNHNY and CDR2 SVGAGI come from the germline V gene (reference sequence). CDR3 sequence: CASSDRGSYEQYF. DNA for the CDR3: TGTGCCAGCAGTGACAGGGGCTCCTACGAGCAGTACTTC.

This clone was found a few times. The chain uses TRBV4-1 and TRBJ1-4, with D possibly matching TRBD1 (5 bases). This CDR3 has 16 amino acids. Trimming took off 1 base at V and 14 bases at J, with 23 bases between the two ends. The germline gives CDR1 MGHRA, CDR2 YSYEKL. The CDR3 bases are TGCGCCAGCAGCCAAGGGATCCGGGACTCCTCGGCGGGGCTGTTTTTT. Translating it yields CASSQGIRDSSAGLFF.